The 6 T cell receptor beta chains below all came from one sample that was sequenced in a study of human T cells and chemical hapten exposure. In TCRdb, the RACE reads were re-called with MiXCR into one record per CDR3 protein. Here the sample spans more than 300,000 distinct CDR3 sequences, around 5.5% being singletons. Time point reported: pre-sensitization, week 0. Regarding treatment: therapeutic diphenylcyclopropenone sensitization with weekly scalp DPC. The input for sequencing was whole blood, taken in connection with sensitization to the hapten diphenylcyclopropenone (DPC). These receptors were taken from a woman under 30 with alopecia areata. Some clones in this sample may be carry-over from other donors' samples.

The table lists this clonotype with many counts. J is TRBJ1-1 and V is TRBV18; possible D gene TRBD1, 5 bases. From germline, CDR1 is KGHSH and CDR2 LQKENI. The CDR3 has 15 residues. V lost 3 bases to trimming and J lost 7 bases, with 18 bases between them. In nucleotides, the CDR3 is TGTGCCAGCTCACCCCGCGGGGGGGGAGAAGGTGAAGCTTTCTTT. It specifies CASSPRGGGEGEAFF.

This clonotype has ten or more counts. V usage is TRBV7-2 and J usage is TRBJ2-5; TRBD2 aligns across 7 bases. This CDR3 contains 16 residues. The germline V gene encodes CDR1 SGHTA and CDR2 FQGNSA. V shed 0 bases, J shed 2 bases, and the junction held 6 bases outside the gene matches. Written as DNA, the CDR3 is TGTGCCAGCAGCTTAGCGCTTTGGCGGGGGCAAGAGACCCAGTACTTC. Protein sequence: CASSLALWRGQETQYF.

This chain links TRBV12-3 or TRBV12-4 with TRBJ2-5; 8 bases agree with TRBD2. The CDR3 loop spans 16 amino acids. The trim removed 3 bases at V and 1 base at J, leaving 7 bases unmatched. The CDR3 spells CASSLAAGDIQETQYF. CDR3 DNA sequence: TGTGCCAGCAGTTTGGCAGCGGGGGATATCCAAGAGACCCAGTACTTC.

The table lists this clonotype with a few counts. V usage is TRBV7-3 and J usage is TRBJ2-1; TRBD2 agrees at 10 bases. The CDR3 runs 18 residues. Germline CDR1 reads SGHTA; CDR2 reads FQGTGA. V was pared by 1 base and J by 9 bases, with 15 bases of the junction left unmatched. The CDR3 DNA sequence: TGTGCCAGCAGCTTAATAGGGTCTAGCGGGGGCAGCCCGGGTGAGCAGTTCTTC. Translation: CASSLIGSSGGSPGEQFF.

This clonotype was seen only a few times. J is TRBJ1-3 and V is TRBV4-2; the match to TRBD1 covers 7 bases. Germline CDR1 and CDR2: LGHNA and YNFKEQ. The CDR3 contains 15 residues. After removal of 1 base from V and 9 bases from J, the junction contained 9 bases not matched to a gene. The CDR3 spells CASSQGRQGEGTIYF. CDR3 nucleotides: TGTGCCAGCAGCCAAGGGAGACAGGGTGAGGGCACCATATATTTT.

This clonotype was seen repeatedly, ten times or more. This chain links TRBV7-9 with TRBJ2-5; D unresolved. The germline V gene encodes CDR1 SEHNR and CDR2 FQNEAQ (reference sequence). V was cut by 6 bases and J by 1 base, with 12 bases left in between. This CDR3 has 14 amino acids. The CDR3 sequence: CASSSDRVQETQYF. The CDR3 DNA reads TGTGCCAGCAGTTCGGACCGGGTCCAAGAGACCCAGTACTTC.